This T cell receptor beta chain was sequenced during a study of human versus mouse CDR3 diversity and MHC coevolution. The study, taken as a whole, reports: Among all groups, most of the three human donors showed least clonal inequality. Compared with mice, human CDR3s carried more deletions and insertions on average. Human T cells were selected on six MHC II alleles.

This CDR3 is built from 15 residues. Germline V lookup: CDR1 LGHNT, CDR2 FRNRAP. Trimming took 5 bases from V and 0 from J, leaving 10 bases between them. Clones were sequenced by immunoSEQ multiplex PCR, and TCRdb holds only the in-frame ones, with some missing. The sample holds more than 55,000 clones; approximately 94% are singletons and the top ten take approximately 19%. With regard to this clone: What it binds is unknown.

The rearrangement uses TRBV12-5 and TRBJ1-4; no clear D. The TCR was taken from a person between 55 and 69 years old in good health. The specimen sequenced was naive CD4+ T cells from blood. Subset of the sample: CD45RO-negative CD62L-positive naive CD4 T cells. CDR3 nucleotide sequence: TGTGCTAGTGGTCCAACCTATGCAACTAATGAAAAACTGTTTTTT. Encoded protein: CASGPTYATNEKLFF.